These 10 T cell receptor beta chains came from one sample sequenced in a study of monozygotic twins with inflammatory bowel disease. TCRdb re-called the 5' RACE reads, yielding one record per CDR3 amino acid sequence without DNA. This repertoire includes about 210,000 distinct CDR3 sequences. Sequenced material: blood. These receptors were taken from a human donor with ulcerative colitis or Crohn's disease, or a healthy co-twin of an affected twin (not recorded which).

The V gene is TRBV4-1, the J gene TRBJ2-3. The CDR3 extends over 15 amino acids. The germline gives CDR1 MGHRA, CDR2 YSYEKL. The CDR3 protein is CASSQEKWVGDTQYF.

V and J are TRBV5-1 and TRBJ1-1; TCRdb's D gene call, TRBD1, goes unchecked for lack of DNA. Germline V gene data show CDR1 as SGHRS and CDR2 as YFSETQ. This CDR3 is 14 amino acids long. CDR3 residues: CASSNGQRVTEAFF. Full variable domain (rest looked up from reference TRBV5-1 and TRBJ1-1): KAGVTQTPRYLIKTRGQQVTLSCSPISGHRSVSWYQQTPGQGLQFLFEYFSETQRNKGNFPGRFSGRQFSNSRSEMNVSTLELGDSALYLCASSNGQRVTEAFFGQGTRLTVV.

The V and J genes are TRBV5-1 and TRBJ1-1; TCRdb proposes TRBD1, but this gene call is untestable without DNA. This CDR3 comprises 13 residues. The germline CDR1 and CDR2 sequences are SGHRS and YFSETQ. The CDR3 reads CASRDRDNTEAFF.

The chain links TRBV5-1 to TRBJ2-7; TCRdb's assignment of TRBD2 cannot be checked, as there is no DNA. CDR3 size: 15 residues. CDR1 and CDR2 (germline): SGHRS, YFSETQ. This CDR3 is CASRGEVTNSYEQYF. Full variable domain (remainder filled in from reference TRBV5-1 and TRBJ2-7): KAGVTQTPRYLIKTRGQQVTLSCSPISGHRSVSWYQQTPGQGLQFLFEYFSETQRNKGNFPGRFSGRQFSNSRSEMNVSTLELGDSALYLCASRGEVTNSYEQYFGPGTRLTVT.

V and J are TRBV6-1 and TRBJ1-6; TCRdb reports TRBD1, a call that lacks DNA to check it against. The CDR3 is made up of 15 amino acids. Germline V gives CDR1 MNHNS, CDR2 SASEGT. CDR3 residues: CASSVTDRGGSPLHF.

CDR3 protein: CASSLESVGYTF. This chain connects TRBV5-6 to TRBJ1-2. Germline CDR1 reads SGHDT; CDR2 reads YYEEEE. CDR3 length equals 12 residues.

The chain has TRBV7-8 and TRBJ2-1; TCRdb outputs TRBD1, but without DNA this stays unchecked. This CDR3 has 16 amino acids. Germline lookup yields CDR1 SGHVS and CDR2 FQNEAQ. CDR3 amino acids: CASSLLARNSYNEQFF. Filled out from reference TRBV7-8 and TRBJ2-1, the complete variable domain reads GAGVSQSPRYKVAKRGQDVALRCDPISGHVSLFWYQQALGQGPEFLTYFQNEAQLDKSGLPSDRFFAERPEGSVSTLKIQRTQQEDSAVYLCASSLLARNSYNEQFFGPGTRLTVL.

V is TRBV18 and J is TRBJ1-5; TCRdb calls TRBD1, which cannot be checked without DNA. There are 14 residues in the CDR3. CDR1 is KGHSH and CDR2 is LQKENI in the germline V gene. The CDR3 is CASSRDRVAQPQHF.

The rearrangement joins TRBV29-1 to TRBJ2-3; TCRdb returns TRBD2, unconfirmable since there is no DNA. Germline V gene lookup returns CDR1 SQVTM and CDR2 ANQGSEA. CDR3 length equals 12 residues. CDR3 sequence: CSVGTSGDTQYF.

The chain joins TRBV6-6 to TRBJ2-5; TCRdb's D call, TRBD1, is unchecked because there is no DNA. Germline V gives CDR1 MNHNY, CDR2 SVGAGI (reference sequence). This CDR3 region has 14 residues. The CDR3 reads CASSPTGGAETQYF.